Below, 2 T cell receptor beta chains from the same sample are listed, as sequenced in a study of T cells in localized non-small cell lung cancer. Sequencing was performed with immunoSEQ multiplex PCR; in TCRdb, only in-frame clones are kept and a portion is missing. The sample consists of around 25,000 clones, about nine tenths of them appearing once. The sequences come from peripheral blood, collected before any cancer treatment. These receptors all come from a woman aged 35 to 70 with stage I lung adenocarcinoma.

This clone appeared a few times. The chain recombines TRBV4-1 with TRBJ1-5, with 10 bases that match TRBD1. The V gene's germline CDR1 is MGHRA and CDR2 YSYEKL. V dropped 0 bases and J dropped 7; count of bases not matched to a gene: 3. The CDR3 covers 15 residues. The CDR3 nucleotides are TGCGCCAGCAGCCAAGAAGGACAGGGGGACCAGCCCCAGCATTTT. Its translation is CASSQEGQGDQPQHF.

This chain connects TRBV11-2 to TRBJ1-1, with D possibly being TRBD1 (5 bases). The CDR3 loop spans 18 amino acids. CDR1 and CDR2 (germline): SGHAT, FQNNGV. V dropped 5 bases and J dropped 1 base, with 23 bases sitting between them. Here the CDR3 reads CASSATRGGAHRNTEAFF. The CDR3 DNA reads as TGTGCCAGCAGCGCAACACGGGGAGGGGCCCATAGGAACACTGAAGCTTTCTTT.